These 2 T cell receptor beta chains share one sample of origin, sequenced in a study of cytomegalovirus exposure and HLA in healthy donors. The study ran its PCR with 60 Vbeta and 13 Jbeta primers. Clones were sequenced by immunoSEQ multiplex PCR, and TCRdb holds only the in-frame ones, with some missing. The sample yields 110,000 to 150,000 clones, 75% to 90% seen once. Sequencing was done on a sample of PBMCs. The receptor set was obtained from a female donor in good health and CMV-seronegative.

J is TRBJ2-7 and V is TRBV2, with TRBD2 matching over 13 bases. The germline V gene encodes CDR1 SNHLY and CDR2 FYNNEI. The CDR3 length is 17 residues. V trimming: 10 bases; J trimming: 4 bases; junction bases outside the gene matches: 16. CDR3 nucleotides: TGTGCCAACTGGGGACTAGCGGGATTGGGCCCTGGGTACGAGCAGTACTTC. Its translation: CANWGLAGLGPGYEQYF.

The CDR3 spells CASSRSSGANVLTF. For the CDR3, the DNA is TGTGCCAGCAGTCGCAGCTCTGGGGCCAACGTCCTGACTTTC. The chain is built from TRBV28 and TRBJ2-6, with D unresolved. Germline loops: CDR1 MDHEN, CDR2 SYDVKM. V was cut by 5 bases and J by 0 bases, with 5 bases left in between. The CDR3 covers 14 residues.